This TCR beta chain appears in the sequencing data of a study of cytomegalovirus exposure and HLA in healthy donors. CDR1 and CDR2 (germline): MRHNA, SNTAGT. V was trimmed by 7 bases and J by 8 bases, leaving 14 bases between them. The CDR3 sequence is 13 residues long. PCR used 60 Vbeta primers and 13 Jbeta primers. The data were produced by immunoSEQ multiplex PCR, yet TCRdb's version contains in-frame clones alone and is incomplete. The table lists roughly 110,000 clones, 74% of them singletons. Sequenced: PBMCs. The chain joins TRBV6-4 to TRBJ1-4; tentative D call: TRBD1 (5 bases). This clonotype was sampled from a woman aged 40 to 50 in good health and CMV-seropositive. DNA for the CDR3: TGTGCCAGCACGGGACGCGGGAGGGAAAAACTGTTTTTT. It is translated as CASTGRGREKLFF.